The 10 T cell receptor beta chains reported below all come from one sample, sequenced in a study of cytomegalovirus exposure and HLA in healthy donors. The PCR contained 60 Vbeta and 13 Jbeta primers. Clones were read by immunoSEQ multiplex PCR, and TCRdb kept only the in-frame ones, dropping some. The sample lists about 200,000 clones; roughly four fifths were seen once. The sequenced sample was PBMCs. The receptors here all came from a middle-aged woman in good health and CMV-seronegative.

The V call is TRBV27, the J call TRBJ1-1, with a possible D match to TRBD1 (6 bases). Germline CDR1 reads MNHEY; CDR2 reads SMNVEV (reference sequence). The germline V and J ends were trimmed by 5 bases and 4 bases, with 17 bases remaining between them. The CDR3 spans 15 residues. The CDR3 coding sequence is TGTGCCAGCAGTGGCACAGGGATGGTGGGCACTGAAGCTTTCTTT. Its translation: CASSGTGMVGTEAFF.

The chain is built from TRBV27 and TRBJ2-7; 10 nucleotides align to TRBD1. The CDR3 extends over 15 amino acids. V lost 5 bases, J lost 2 bases, and 6 bases stayed unmatched. In germline, CDR1 is MNHEY, CDR2 SMNVEV (reference sequence). CDR3 in DNA: TGTGCCAGCAGTCGATCGACAGGGGGCCCCTACGAGCAGTACTTC. Protein: CASSRSTGGPYEQYF.

The chain is built from TRBV5-4 and TRBJ2-2; 7 bases align to TRBD1. There are 16 residues in the CDR3. V shed 4 bases and J 4 bases; nucleotides not matched to a gene: 10. Germline assignment: CDR1 SGHNT and CDR2 YYREEE (reference sequence). This CDR3 reads CASSPPGQLSTGELFF. The CDR3 DNA reads TGTGCCAGCAGCCCTCCGGGACAGCTATCCACCGGGGAGCTGTTTTTT.

This sequence joins TRBV6-5 and TRBJ1-1; a possible D gene is TRBD1 (5 bases). V shed 4 bases and J shed 1 base, with 13 bases lying between them. CDR1 is MNHEY, CDR2 SVGAGI, per germline. The CDR3 is 15 residues long. The CDR3 reads CASSSPMGGNTEAFF. Written as DNA, the CDR3 is TGTGCCAGCAGTTCTCCAATGGGGGGGAACACTGAAGCTTTCTTT.

V gene TRBV19 combines with J gene TRBJ1-3; 8 nucleotides align to TRBD1. Germline V lookup: CDR1 LNHDA, CDR2 SQIVND (reference sequence). Unmatched junction bases numbered 8, after V lost 5 bases and J lost 2 bases. This CDR3 has 16 residues. The CDR3 here is CASSHRDRNPGNTIYF. The DNA for the CDR3 is TGTGCCAGTAGTCACCGGGACAGGAACCCTGGAAACACCATATATTTT.

The chain employs TRBV9 and TRBJ2-5, with 7 bases fitting TRBD1. V was clipped by 3 bases and J by 0 bases; unmatched bases: 11. Per germline, CDR1 SGDLS and CDR2 YYNGEE. This CDR3 has 17 amino acids. CDR3 sequence reads: CASSDHSFGTDQETQYF. For the CDR3, the DNA is TGTGCCAGCAGCGATCATTCATTTGGGACAGACCAAGAGACCCAGTACTTC. Looking up the rest from reference TRBV9 and TRBJ2-5 gives the full variable domain: DSGVTQTPKHLITATGQRVTLRCSPRSGDLSVYWYQQSLDQGLQFLIQYYNGEERAKGNILERFSAQQFPDLHSELNLSSLELGDSALYFCASSDHSFGTDQETQYFGPGTRLLVL.

This chain uses TRBV4-2 with TRBJ2-4, with TRBD2 matching over 9 bases. The ends lost 1 base at V and 11 bases at J; junction bases unmatched: 6. The CDR3 length is 14 residues. In germline, CDR1 is LGHNA, CDR2 YNFKEQ. This CDR3 is CASSQGSSGTFQYF. CDR3 coding DNA: TGTGCCAGCAGCCAAGGGTCTAGCGGGACGTTTCAGTACTTC.

The chain carries TRBV6-1 and TRBJ1-5, with D possibly TRBD1 on 5 matching bases. Between the trimmed V and J ends, which lost 0 bases and 0 bases, there was a span of 6 bases. Germline CDR1 reads MNHNS; CDR2 reads SASEGT. The CDR3 has 15 amino acids. CDR3 bases: TGTGCCAGCAGTGAAGCGGGGGGTAGCAATCAGCCCCAGCATTTT. This sequence encodes CASSEAGGSNQPQHF.

On this clone itself: Germline and junction disagree at one end, which may indicate a read error. The chain employs TRBV18 and TRBJ2-5; the match to TRBD2 covers 14 bases. The CDR3 runs to 17 residues. CDR1 and CDR2 from the germline V gene are KGHSH and LQKENI. CDR3: CASSPGLAGGLREPQYF. CDR3 nucleotide sequence: TGTGCCAGCTCACCCGGACTAGCGGGAGGATTAAGAGAGCCCCAGTACTTC. Full variable domain (rest looked up from reference TRBV18 and TRBJ2-5): NAGVMQNPRHLVRRRGQEARLRCSPMKGHSHVYWYRQLPEEGLKFMVYLQKENIIDESGMPKERFSAEFPKEGPSILRIQQVVRGDSAAYFCASSPGLAGGLREPQYFGPGTRLLVL.

This sequence joins TRBV28 and TRBJ2-3, with 13 bases fitting TRBD2. Germline V gene data show CDR1 as MDHEN and CDR2 as SYDVKM. J gave up 6 bases and V 4 bases, and 7 bases lay outside the gene matches. CDR3 length: 16 amino acids. CDR3 sequence (DNA): TGTGCCAGCAGTTGGACTAGCGGGAGTCTAGGCGATACGCAGTATTTT. Translated, it gives CASSWTSGSLGDTQYF.